A selection of T cell receptor beta chains follows, all from one sample in a study of response to subunit inactivated influenza vaccine. One entry per CDR3 protein, called by TCRdb with MiXCR from the RT-PCR reads. Among around 650,000 distinct CDR3 sequences listed, 15% to 17% were seen once. The source material was PBMCs from blood, sampled approximately 12 days after vaccination. These receptors all come from a man aged 45-60 years who received an inactivated influenza vaccine. Both conserved end residues are part of each CDR3. A D gene is named only where the DNA matches it firmly. Expanded clones are given a class, and other clones once, few, many or no size at all.

abundance: few
j_gene: TRBJ2-5
d_gene: NA
v_gene: TRBV9
CDR3aa: CASSASSSETQYF
CDR3nt: TGTGCCAGCAGCGCCAGCAGCTCGGAGACCCAGTACTTC

abundance: many
j_gene: TRBJ2-5
d_gene: NA
v_gene: TRBV7-9
CDR3aa: CASSWPAGPETQYF
CDR3nt: TGTGCCAGCAGCTGGCCAGCGGGTCCAGAGACCCAGTACTTC

abundance: NA
j_gene: TRBJ2-3
d_gene: NA
v_gene: TRBV5-5
CDR3aa: CASSWRGPSTDTQYF
CDR3nt: TGTGCCAGCAGCTGGAGGGGACCTAGCACAGATACGCAGTATTTT

abundance: NA
j_gene: TRBJ1-1
d_gene: TRBD1
v_gene: TRBV30
CDR3aa: CACQMGTGRSEAFF
CDR3nt: TGTGCCTGCCAGATGGGGACAGGGAGGTCTGAAGCTTTCTTT

abundance: few
j_gene: TRBJ2-5
d_gene: NA
v_gene: TRBV7-8
CDR3aa: CASSLGTDYIWETQYF
CDR3nt: TGTGCCAGCAGCTTAGGGACGGACTATATATGGGAGACCCAGTACTTC

abundance: few
j_gene: TRBJ2-5
d_gene: TRBD1
v_gene: TRBV5-6
CDR3aa: CASSLTDRGFLETQYF
CDR3nt: TGTGCCAGCAGCTTGACGGACAGGGGGTTTTTGGAGACCCAGTACTTC

abundance: many
j_gene: TRBJ2-7
d_gene: NA
v_gene: TRBV29-1
CDR3aa: CSVGPGGTFGEQYF
CDR3nt: TGCAGCGTTGGGCCTGGCGGGACCTTTGGCGAGCAGTACTTC

abundance: NA
j_gene: TRBJ2-1
d_gene: NA
v_gene: TRBV11-3
CDR3aa: CASSIHSGRENEQFF
CDR3nt: TGTGCCAGCAGCATCCACTCCGGAAGGGAAAATGAGCAGTTCTTC

abundance: NA
j_gene: TRBJ2-7
d_gene: NA
v_gene: TRBV20-1
CDR3aa: CSARPGLSSYEQYF
CDR3nt: TGCAGTGCTAGGCCGGGGCTTAGCTCCTACGAGCAGTACTTC

abundance: many
j_gene: TRBJ2-7
d_gene: TRBD2
v_gene: TRBV20-1
CDR3aa: CSARDSGGAWEQYF
CDR3nt: TGCAGTGCTAGAGATAGCGGGGGGGCCTGGGAGCAGTACTTC

abundance: few
j_gene: TRBJ2-1
d_gene: NA
v_gene: TRBV5-1
CDR3aa: CASSLRPQGLASSGDEQFF
CDR3nt: TGCGCCAGCAGCTTGAGGCCACAAGGCCTAGCGAGTTCCGGCGATGAGCAGTTCTTC

abundance: few
j_gene: TRBJ2-1
d_gene: NA
v_gene: TRBV7-2
CDR3aa: CASSLERYNEQFF
CDR3nt: TGTGCCAGCAGCCTAGAACGGTACAATGAGCAGTTCTTC

abundance: many
j_gene: TRBJ2-1
d_gene: NA
v_gene: TRBV20-1
CDR3aa: CSATRDSLYNEQFF
CDR3nt: TGCAGTGCTACCCGGGACTCACTCTACAATGAGCAGTTCTTC

abundance: few
j_gene: TRBJ1-3
d_gene: NA
v_gene: TRBV6-1
CDR3aa: CASARGGSGNTIYF
CDR3nt: TGTGCCAGCGCCCGGGGGGGTTCAGGAAACACCATATATTTT

abundance: few
j_gene: TRBJ1-1
d_gene: NA
v_gene: TRBV12-3/TRBV12-4
CDR3aa: CASSLDTGASPEAFF
CDR3nt: TGTGCCAGCAGTTTAGATACGGGGGCTTCTCCCGAAGCTTTCTTT

abundance: NA
j_gene: TRBJ1-4
d_gene: NA
v_gene: TRBV25-1
CDR3aa: CASSTGGANEKLFF
CDR3nt: TGTGCCAGCAGCACCGGGGGGGCTAATGAAAAACTGTTTTTT

abundance: few
j_gene: TRBJ2-1
d_gene: NA
v_gene: TRBV11-1
CDR3aa: CASSPEQNNEQFF
CDR3nt: TGTGCCAGCAGCCCCGAGCAGAACAATGAGCAGTTCTTC

abundance: many
j_gene: TRBJ2-2
d_gene: NA
v_gene: TRBV10-3
CDR3aa: CAISASTNTGELFF
CDR3nt: TGTGCCATCAGTGCCTCAACGAACACCGGGGAGCTGTTTTTT

abundance: few
j_gene: TRBJ2-2
d_gene: NA
v_gene: TRBV20-1
CDR3aa: CSARDLDSKPGELFF
CDR3nt: TGCAGTGCTAGAGATCTAGACTCAAAACCCGGGGAGCTGTTTTTT

abundance: few
j_gene: TRBJ2-3
d_gene: TRBD2
v_gene: TRBV5-1
CDR3aa: CASSPAGGSTDTQYF
CDR3nt: TGCGCCAGCAGTCCAGCGGGAGGGAGCACAGATACGCAGTATTTT

abundance: NA
j_gene: TRBJ2-2
d_gene: NA
v_gene: TRBV7-2
CDR3aa: CASSLVSGRKNTGELFF
CDR3nt: TGTGCCAGCAGCTTAGTGTCCGGCCGGAAAAACACCGGGGAGCTGTTTTTT

abundance: NA
j_gene: TRBJ1-2
d_gene: NA
v_gene: TRBV29-1
CDR3aa: CSVEDRQGRIYGYTF
CDR3nt: TGCAGCGTTGAAGATCGGCAGGGCCGGATCTATGGCTACACCTTC

abundance: NA
j_gene: TRBJ2-5
d_gene: TRBD1
v_gene: TRBV24-1
CDR3aa: CDTSPSTGGRETQYF
CDR3nt: TGTGACACCAGTCCATCGACAGGGGGACGGGAGACCCAGTACTTC

abundance: few
j_gene: TRBJ2-3
d_gene: TRBD1
v_gene: TRBV11-3
CDR3aa: CASSLSGTGSTDTQYF
CDR3nt: TGTGCCAGCAGCTTATCCGGGACAGGGAGCACAGATACGCAGTATTTT

abundance: few
j_gene: TRBJ2-5
d_gene: TRBD1
v_gene: TRBV28
CDR3aa: CASSSAGTEETQYF
CDR3nt: TGTGCCAGCAGTTCCGCCGGGACAGAAGAGACCCAGTACTTC

abundance: few
j_gene: TRBJ1-1
d_gene: TRBD1
v_gene: TRBV12-3/TRBV12-4
CDR3aa: CASRPGQGFTEAFF
CDR3nt: TGTGCCAGCAGGCCGGGACAGGGATTCACTGAAGCTTTCTTT

abundance: few
j_gene: TRBJ2-7
d_gene: NA
v_gene: TRBV28
CDR3aa: CASKPGPNYEQYF
CDR3nt: TGTGCCAGCAAACCGGGACCTAATTACGAGCAGTACTTC

abundance: many
j_gene: TRBJ2-4
d_gene: NA
v_gene: TRBV5-1
CDR3aa: CASSLYGTLAKNIQYF
CDR3nt: TGCGCCAGCAGCTTGTATGGGACACTAGCCAAAAACATTCAGTACTTC

abundance: NA
j_gene: TRBJ2-1
d_gene: NA
v_gene: TRBV7-9
CDR3aa: CASSLGGGGEQFF
CDR3nt: TGTGCCAGCAGCTTAGGCGGTGGGGGTGAGCAGTTCTTC

abundance: few
j_gene: TRBJ2-1
d_gene: NA
v_gene: TRBV5-1
CDR3aa: CASSFRQGGTNEQFF
CDR3nt: TGCGCCAGCAGCTTCCGACAGGGAGGGACGAATGAGCAGTTCTTC

abundance: NA
j_gene: TRBJ1-1
d_gene: TRBD1
v_gene: TRBV5-6
CDR3aa: CASSKGQGARMNTEAFF
CDR3nt: TGTGCCAGCAGTAAGGGACAGGGGGCTCGTATGAACACTGAAGCTTTCTTT

abundance: few
j_gene: TRBJ2-3
d_gene: TRBD1
v_gene: TRBV28
CDR3aa: CASPARDRASTDTQYF
CDR3nt: TGTGCCAGTCCAGCCAGGGACAGGGCTAGCACAGATACGCAGTATTTT

abundance: NA
j_gene: TRBJ2-1
d_gene: TRBD1
v_gene: TRBV29-1
CDR3aa: CSVEFGQGSSNQQFF
CDR3nt: TGCAGCGTTGAATTTGGACAGGGTTCATCAAATCAGCAGTTCTTC

abundance: NA
j_gene: TRBJ2-7
d_gene: TRBD1
v_gene: TRBV20-1
CDR3aa: CSARTRDRIYEQYF
CDR3nt: TGCAGTGCTAGAACCCGGGACAGAATCTACGAGCAGTACTTC

abundance: few
j_gene: TRBJ1-1
d_gene: NA
v_gene: TRBV3-1
CDR3aa: CASSQGGGRSNTEAFF
CDR3nt: TGTGCCAGCAGCCAAGGAGGGGGACGTTCAAACACTGAAGCTTTCTTT

abundance: NA
j_gene: TRBJ2-3
d_gene: TRBD1
v_gene: TRBV12-3/TRBV12-4
CDR3aa: CASSRRTGGPDTQYF
CDR3nt: TGTGCCAGCAGCCGCCGGACAGGGGGCCCAGATACGCAGTATTTT

abundance: NA
j_gene: TRBJ2-1
d_gene: NA
v_gene: TRBV7-9
CDR3aa: CASSNRDNEQFF
CDR3nt: TGTGCCAGCAGTAACCGGGACAATGAGCAGTTCTTC

abundance: few
j_gene: TRBJ2-1
d_gene: NA
v_gene: TRBV10-3
CDR3aa: CATSQGGNLYNEQFF
CDR3nt: TGTGCCACCTCTCAAGGAGGGAACCTTTACAATGAGCAGTTCTTC

abundance: many
j_gene: TRBJ2-2
d_gene: NA
v_gene: TRBV9
CDR3aa: CASSVGIGGRGNTGELFF
CDR3nt: TGTGCCAGCAGCGTAGGGATCGGCGGAAGGGGGAACACCGGGGAGCTGTTTTTT

abundance: NA
j_gene: TRBJ2-3
d_gene: NA
v_gene: TRBV29-1
CDR3aa: CSVGYLGLADTQYF
CDR3nt: TGCAGCGTTGGTTATTTAGGGCTAGCAGATACGCAGTATTTT

abundance: once
j_gene: TRBJ2-1
d_gene: NA
v_gene: TRBV5-1
CDR3aa: CASSWGRGRSYNEQFF
CDR3nt: TGCGCCAGCAGCTGGGGGAGGGGGCGATCCTACAATGAGCAGTTCTTC

abundance: few
j_gene: TRBJ2-3
d_gene: TRBD2
v_gene: TRBV20-1
CDR3aa: CSPPLAGGGDTQYF
CDR3nt: TGCAGTCCCCCATTAGCGGGGGGGGGGGATACGCAGTATTTT

abundance: few
j_gene: TRBJ1-5
d_gene: NA
v_gene: TRBV7-2
CDR3aa: CASSPGQSAQPQHF
CDR3nt: TGTGCCAGCAGCCCGGGACAATCTGCTCAGCCCCAGCATTTT

abundance: NA
j_gene: TRBJ2-1
d_gene: NA
v_gene: TRBV29-1
CDR3aa: CSVAANEQFF
CDR3nt: TGCAGCGTCGCAGCAAATGAGCAGTTCTTC

abundance: NA
j_gene: TRBJ1-3
d_gene: NA
v_gene: TRBV4-3
CDR3aa: CASSQGSTGNTIYF
CDR3nt: TGCGCCAGCAGCCAAGGATCCACTGGAAACACCATATATTTT

abundance: many
j_gene: TRBJ2-5
d_gene: NA
v_gene: TRBV5-1
CDR3aa: CASTLGPSDQETQYF
CDR3nt: TGCGCCAGCACCTTGGGGCCATCCGACCAAGAGACCCAGTACTTC

abundance: NA
j_gene: TRBJ1-1
d_gene: TRBD1
v_gene: TRBV6-2/TRBV6-3
CDR3aa: CASSYSKQGATNTEAFF
CDR3nt: TGTGCCAGCAGTTACTCGAAACAGGGGGCAACGAACACTGAAGCTTTCTTT

abundance: NA
j_gene: TRBJ2-7
d_gene: TRBD2
v_gene: TRBV18
CDR3aa: CASSPKAGAYEQYF
CDR3nt: TGTGCCAGCTCACCAAAAGCGGGGGCCTACGAGCAGTACTTC

abundance: NA
j_gene: TRBJ1-5
d_gene: NA
v_gene: TRBV3-1
CDR3aa: CASSQGVYGNQPQHF
CDR3nt: TGTGCCAGCAGCCAAGGGGTTTATGGCAATCAGCCCCAGCATTTT

abundance: NA
j_gene: TRBJ2-2
d_gene: NA
v_gene: TRBV7-2
CDR3aa: CASSPQAGGPTGELFF
CDR3nt: TGTGCCAGCAGCCCACAAGCAGGGGGGCCGACCGGGGAGCTGTTTTTT

abundance: many
j_gene: TRBJ2-3
d_gene: TRBD2
v_gene: TRBV24-1
CDR3aa: CATSDPSGRSTDTQYF
CDR3nt: TGTGCCACCAGTGATCCGAGCGGGAGGAGCACAGATACGCAGTATTTT

abundance: NA
j_gene: TRBJ2-1
d_gene: TRBD2
v_gene: TRBV24-1
CDR3aa: CATRPGGRLAGPSYNEQFF
CDR3nt: TGTGCCACCCGCCCCGGGGGGAGACTAGCGGGACCCTCCTACAATGAGCAGTTCTTC

abundance: many
j_gene: TRBJ1-1
d_gene: NA
v_gene: TRBV12-3/TRBV12-4
CDR3aa: CASSLAGTTEAFF
CDR3nt: TGTGCCAGCAGCTTAGCCGGGACCACTGAAGCTTTCTTT

abundance: few
j_gene: TRBJ2-4
d_gene: NA
v_gene: TRBV30
CDR3aa: CAWSAGLIMAKNIQYF
CDR3nt: TGTGCCTGGAGTGCTGGACTGATTATGGCCAAAAACATTCAGTACTTC

abundance: NA
j_gene: TRBJ2-7
d_gene: TRBD2
v_gene: TRBV20-1
CDR3aa: CSAPPGLAGGLSYEQYF
CDR3nt: TGCAGTGCCCCCCCGGGACTAGCGGGGGGCCTCTCCTACGAGCAGTACTTC

abundance: NA
j_gene: TRBJ2-1
d_gene: TRBD2
v_gene: TRBV20-1
CDR3aa: CSVPKREWSYNEQFF
CDR3nt: TGCAGTGTTCCGAAGCGGGAGTGGTCCTACAATGAGCAGTTCTTC

abundance: NA
j_gene: TRBJ1-1
d_gene: NA
v_gene: TRBV5-1
CDR3aa: CASSLEGGEDTEAFF
CDR3nt: TGCGCCAGCAGCTTGGAGGGGGGGGAAGACACTGAAGCTTTCTTT

abundance: once
j_gene: TRBJ1-4
d_gene: NA
v_gene: TRBV24-1
CDR3aa: CATSPGRVTNEKLFF
CDR3nt: TGTGCCACCAGTCCGGGACGGGTTACAAATGAAAAACTGTTTTTT

abundance: once
j_gene: TRBJ2-2
d_gene: TRBD2
v_gene: TRBV19
CDR3aa: CASSIAAGVTGELFF
CDR3nt: TGTGCCAGTAGTATCGCGGCGGGAGTTACCGGGGAGCTGTTTTTT

abundance: NA
j_gene: TRBJ2-1
d_gene: NA
v_gene: TRBV7-9
CDR3aa: CASSLVTSRDEQFF
CDR3nt: TGTGCCAGCAGCTTAGTAACCAGTAGGGATGAGCAGTTCTTC